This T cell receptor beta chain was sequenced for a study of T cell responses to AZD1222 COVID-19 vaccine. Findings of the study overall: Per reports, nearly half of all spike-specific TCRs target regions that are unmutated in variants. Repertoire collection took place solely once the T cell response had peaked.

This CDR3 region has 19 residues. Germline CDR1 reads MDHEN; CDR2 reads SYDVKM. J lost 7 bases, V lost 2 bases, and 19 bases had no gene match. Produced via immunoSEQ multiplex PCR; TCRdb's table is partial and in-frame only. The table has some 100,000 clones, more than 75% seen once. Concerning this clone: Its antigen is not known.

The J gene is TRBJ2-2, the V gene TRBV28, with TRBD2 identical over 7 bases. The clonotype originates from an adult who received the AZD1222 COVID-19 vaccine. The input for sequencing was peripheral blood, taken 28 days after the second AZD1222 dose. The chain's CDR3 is CASSLSSRASGEANGELFF. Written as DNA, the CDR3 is TGTGCCAGCAGTTTAAGCTCCCGTGCCAGCGGGGAGGCCAACGGGGAGCTGTTTTTT.